This T cell receptor (beta chain) was observed in a study of T cell responses to AZD1222 COVID-19 vaccine. The germline V and J ends were trimmed by 8 bases and 0 bases, with 14 bases remaining between them. The germline V gene has CDR1 SEHNR and CDR2 FQNEAQ (reference sequence). The CDR3 is 15 amino acids. Study-wide results and caveats: Spike-specific TCR repertoires showed rising breadth and depth after two AZD1222 doses. Females made up more of the donors, who were largely white British, and clonal diversity may have come out too low. Repertoires in all cases were sampled only once the peak T cell response had passed.

TCRdb's copy holds only in-frame clones and misses some; the assay was immunoSEQ multiplex PCR. This table has just under 85,000 clones, roughly 82% appearing once. The table lists this clone with a few counts. Its antigen is not known. Source: peripheral blood, taken on day 0 of AZD1222 vaccination. The V and J genes are TRBV7-9 and TRBJ1-3; D is ambiguous. This sequence originates from an adult in good health. The CDR3 region has the DNA TGTGCCAGCGCCCCGTCCGGCAGCTCTGGAAACACCATATATTTT. Protein sequence: CASAPSGSSGNTIYF.